A selection of T cell receptor beta chains follows, all from one sample in a study of T cell repertoires in cytomegalovirus infection. TCRdb reprocessed the reads with MiXCR, giving one entry per CDR3 protein. Here the sample spans roughly 500,000 distinct CDR3 sequences, approximately 46% being singletons. What these receptors recognize is not known. Source: cultured PBMCs, taken from culture after CMV antigen stimulation. These receptors came from a human donor in good health (CMV status not recorded). Some clones in this sample may be carry-over from other donors' samples. The conserved cysteine and the conserved F or W are not part of the CDR3 here. Fields, in order: CDR3 length, V gene, J gene, CDR3 protein.

12	TRBV7-2	TRBJ2-3	ASSLVSRWDTQY
13	TRBV7-6	TRBJ1-5	ASSLDQGVNQPQH
10	TRBV7-2	TRBJ2-5	ASSFSWETQY
15	TRBV6-2/TRBV6-3	TRBJ1-2	ASSYPGRGRTHYGYT
11	TRBV7-2	TRBJ1-1	ATGAGLSTEAF
10	TRBV7-2	TRBJ1-2	ASSPSRAGYT
11	TRBV2	TRBJ2-5	ASNPVEVATQY
15	TRBV11-2	TRBJ2-1	ASSFRRRRERSDEQF
12	TRBV10-3	TRBJ2-1	AISGGGSNNEQF
9	TRBV10-3	TRBJ2-1	AASGGNEQF
12	TRBV7-7	TRBJ1-4	ASSPSWADEKLF